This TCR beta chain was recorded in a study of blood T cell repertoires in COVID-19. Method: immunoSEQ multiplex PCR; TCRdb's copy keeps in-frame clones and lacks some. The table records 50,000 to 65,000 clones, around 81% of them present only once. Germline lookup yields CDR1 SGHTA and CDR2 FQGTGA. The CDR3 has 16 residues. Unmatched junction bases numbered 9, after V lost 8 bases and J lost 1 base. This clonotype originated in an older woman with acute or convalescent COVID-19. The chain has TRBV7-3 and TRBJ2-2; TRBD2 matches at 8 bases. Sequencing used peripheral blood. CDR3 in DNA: TGTGCCAGCCGCGGCGGCGGGGGGAGGAACACCGGGGAGCTGTTTTTT. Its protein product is CASRGGGGRNTGELFF.